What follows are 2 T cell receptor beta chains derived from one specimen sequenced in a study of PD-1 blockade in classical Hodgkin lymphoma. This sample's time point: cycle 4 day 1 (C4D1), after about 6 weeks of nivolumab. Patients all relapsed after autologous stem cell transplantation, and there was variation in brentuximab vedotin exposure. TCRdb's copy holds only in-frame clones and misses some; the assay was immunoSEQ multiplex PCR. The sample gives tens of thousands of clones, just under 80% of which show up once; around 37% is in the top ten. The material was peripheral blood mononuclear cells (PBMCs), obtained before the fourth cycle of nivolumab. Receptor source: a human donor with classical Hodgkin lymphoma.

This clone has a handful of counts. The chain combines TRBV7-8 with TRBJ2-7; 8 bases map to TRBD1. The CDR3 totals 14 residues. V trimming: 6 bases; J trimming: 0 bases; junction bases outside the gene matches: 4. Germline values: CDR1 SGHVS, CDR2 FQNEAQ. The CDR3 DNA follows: TGTGCCAGCAGGAAGACAGGGGTCTCCTACGAGCAGTACTTC. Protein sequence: CASRKTGVSYEQYF.

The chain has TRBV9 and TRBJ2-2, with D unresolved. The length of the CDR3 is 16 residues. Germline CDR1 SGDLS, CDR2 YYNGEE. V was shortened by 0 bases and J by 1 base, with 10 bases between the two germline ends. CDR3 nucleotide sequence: TGTGCCAGCAGCGTAGCGAGCGCCCGGAACACCGGGGAGCTGTTTTTT. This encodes CASSVASARNTGELFF. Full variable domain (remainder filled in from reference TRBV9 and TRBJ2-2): DSGVTQTPKHLITATGQRVTLRCSPRSGDLSVYWYQQSLDQGLQFLIQYYNGEERAKGNILERFSAQQFPDLHSELNLSSLELGDSALYFCASSVASARNTGELFFGEGSRLTVL.